These 6 T cell receptor beta chains were sequenced from one sample in a study of response to subunit inactivated influenza vaccine. TCRdb independently ran MiXCR on the RT-PCR reads; one entry per CDR3 protein. The sample has about 480,000 distinct CDR3 sequences; approximately 11% are singletons. Specimen: PBMCs from blood, collected around seven weeks after vaccination. These receptors originate from a man in his fifties who received an inactivated influenza vaccine.

This clonotype has just a few counts. V is TRBV5-1 and J is TRBJ2-4; D unresolved. V was shortened by 0 bases and J by 2 bases, with 6 bases between the two germline ends. The CDR3 has 14 amino acids. Germline V gives CDR1 SGHRS, CDR2 YFSETQ. The CDR3 here is CASSLGSSKNIQYF. The CDR3, as DNA: TGCGCCAGCAGCTTGGGCAGCTCCAAAAACATTCAGTACTTC.

This clonotype was counted many times. The chain is built from TRBV7-2 and TRBJ2-1, with 8 bases matching TRBD1. The CDR3 is 16 residues long. Looked up from germline, CDR1 is SGHTA and CDR2 is FQGNSA. The trim removed 3 bases at V and 10 bases at J, leaving 14 bases unmatched. For the CDR3, the DNA is TGTGCCAGCAGCTTCTTGGGGACAGGATATTTAGTGGAGCAGTTCTTC. It encodes CASSFLGTGYLVEQFF.

The genes are TRBV5-4 and TRBJ2-1, with D maybe TRBD1 (6 bases). CDR3 length equals 15 residues. From germline, CDR1 is SGHNT and CDR2 YYREEE (reference sequence). V was pared by 0 bases and J by 8 bases, with 15 bases between. CDR3 nucleotide sequence: TGTGCCAGCAGCTTGGGACAGGTCGGCTTGTATGAGCAGTTCTTC. Its translation is CASSLGQVGLYEQFF.

The chain combines TRBV3-1 with TRBJ2-4; 8 nucleotides align to TRBD1. The V and J ends lost 6 bases and 9 bases, in that order; junction bases with no gene match: 13. From germline, CDR1 is LGHDT and CDR2 YNNKEL (reference sequence). The CDR3 contains 15 residues. The CDR3 DNA reads as TGTGCCAGCAGGGCGACAGGGGCCCACCTAGGCATTCAGTACTTC. Translating it yields CASRATGAHLGIQYF.

The chain carries TRBV7-2 and TRBJ1-2, with TRBD1 as a possible D gene (6 bases). V dropped 1 base and J dropped 4 bases, with 13 bases sitting between them. This CDR3 region has 15 residues. Germline V lookup: CDR1 SGHTA, CDR2 FQGNSA. CDR3 amino acids: CASSLGGGVSYGYTF. In DNA, the CDR3 is TGTGCCAGCAGCTTAGGCGGGGGCGTTTCCTATGGCTACACCTTC.

This clonotype was recorded many times. The chain links TRBV12-3 or TRBV12-4 to TRBJ2-2; D might be TRBD1 or TRBD2, each matching 5 bases. The CDR3 is made up of 15 amino acids. V was clipped by 1 base and J by 5 bases, with 11 bases between them. This CDR3 is CASSLVGVQTGELFF. The DNA of the CDR3 is TGTGCCAGCAGTTTAGTGGGGGTTCAAACCGGGGAGCTGTTTTTT.